These 22 T cell receptor beta chains were sequenced from one sample in a study of blood T cell repertoires in COVID-19 (TCRdb year 2020). The method was the immunoSEQ multiplex PCR assay. TCRdb holds this immuneACCESS table with in-frame rearrangements only. Some clones are missing; in checked studies, unresolved V genes explain under half, and the rest has no known cause. Present in this sample are roughly 95,000 clones, under 95% of which were seen just once. Of the sample, 3% to 4.5% is held by the ten largest clones. Sequencing was done on a sample of peripheral blood. The receptors shown here come from a woman between 50 and 59 years old in a cohort sampled during active COVID-19.

The gene calls are TRBV6-1 and TRBJ1-4; D perhaps matches TRBD1 (5 bases). V was pared by 1 base and J by 7 bases, with 10 bases between. Germline V gene data show CDR1 as MNHNS and CDR2 as SASEGT. There are 14 residues in the CDR3. CDR3 region: CASSEGGQVEKLFF. CDR3 nucleotide sequence: TGTGCCAGCAGTGAAGGGGGCCAGGTTGAAAAACTGTTTTTT.

This clone was seen once. V usage is TRBV7-8 and J usage is TRBJ2-7, with 8 bases lining up with TRBD2. Germline CDR1 and CDR2: SGHVS and FQNEAQ. With V trimmed by 5 bases and J by 4 bases, 7 bases remained unmatched. The CDR3 extends over 14 amino acids. The CDR3 loop is CASSPGTRIYEQYF. DNA for the CDR3: TGTGCCAGCAGCCCCGGGACTAGAATTTACGAGCAGTACTTC.

V usage is TRBV18 and J usage is TRBJ1-1; TRBD1 matches at 7 bases. Unmatched junction bases numbered 8, after V lost 9 bases and J lost 1 base. The CDR3 covers 14 residues. CDR1 is KGHSH, CDR2 LQKENI, per germline. CDR3 residues: CASMAGQTNTEAFF. CDR3 nucleotide sequence: TGTGCCAGTATGGCGGGACAGACGAACACTGAAGCTTTCTTT.

This chain joins TRBV10-3 and TRBJ1-1; a weak D match, TRBD1 (5 bases). Germline values: CDR1 ENHRY, CDR2 SYGVKD. CDR3 length: 14 amino acids. V lost 6 bases and J lost 2, with 13 bases in between. CDR3 loop: CAISRGTDNTEAFF. The CDR3 region has the DNA TGTGCCATCAGCCGCGGGACCGATAACACTGAAGCTTTCTTT.

The gene calls are TRBV5-6 and TRBJ1-3; D is possibly TRBD1 (6 bases). Between the trimmed V and J ends, which lost 3 bases and 6 bases, there was a span of 10 bases. Germline V gene sequence: CDR1 SGHDT, CDR2 YYEEEE. This CDR3 is built from 13 residues. CDR3 nucleotide sequence: TGTGCCAGCAGCTCCGCAGGGGTAAACACCATATATTTT. It yields the protein CASSSAGVNTIYF. Using reference TRBV5-6 and TRBJ1-3 for the parts outside the CDR3, the full variable domain is DAGVTQSPTHLIKTRGQQVTLRCSPKSGHDTVSWYQQALGQGPQFIFQYYEEEERQRGNFPDRFSGHQFPNYSSELNVNALLLGDSALYLCASSSAGVNTIYFGEGSWLTVV.

This chain connects TRBV11-2 to TRBJ2-5, with TRBD2 matching over 11 bases. V was clipped by 1 base and J by 4 bases; unmatched bases: 8. Germline-derived CDR1 and CDR2 are SGHAT and FQNNGV. This CDR3 spans 17 amino acids. The CDR3 protein is CASSLGTLAGEGETQYF. The DNA of the CDR3 is TGTGCCAGCAGCTTAGGTACACTAGCGGGGGAGGGAGAGACCCAGTACTTC.

The table lists this clone with a count of one. CDR3 DNA: TGTGCCAGCAGCTTCACAGCCAGCAATCAGCCCCAGCATTTT. Translation: CASSFTASNQPQHF. The J gene is TRBJ1-5, the V gene TRBV5-4; D is undetermined. The ends were cut back, 2 bases at V and 1 base at J, with 7 bases in the middle. CDR3 length: 14 amino acids. The germline V gene encodes CDR1 SGHNT and CDR2 YYREEE (reference sequence).

V usage is TRBV5-4 and J usage is TRBJ1-2, with D perhaps matching TRBD1 (6 bases). The germline V gene encodes CDR1 SGHNT and CDR2 YYREEE (reference sequence). This CDR3 is built from 15 residues. V was clipped by 4 bases and J by 6 bases, with 19 bases between them. The CDR3 sequence is CASSTASSGGNGYTF. The CDR3 DNA reads as TGTGCCAGCAGCACTGCTTCCTCGGGGGGCAATGGCTACACCTTC.

This sequence joins TRBV18 and TRBJ2-1; the D gene is possibly TRBD2 (6 bases). This CDR3 has 17 amino acids. V dropped 3 bases and J dropped 3 bases, with 18 bases sitting between them. In germline, CDR1 is KGHSH, CDR2 LQKENI. In DNA form, the CDR3 reads TGTGCCAGCTCACCGCCAGGGCGGGATCATTTCTACAATGAGCAGTTCTTC. It is translated as CASSPPGRDHFYNEQFF.

This chain uses TRBV20-1 with TRBJ1-1, with D hard to call. Per germline, CDR1 DFQATT and CDR2 SNEGSKA (reference sequence). V dropped 3 bases and J dropped 0 bases, with 14 bases sitting between them. The CDR3 sequence is 15 residues long. The CDR3 region is CSASHSQVLNTEAFF. CDR3 bases: TGCAGTGCTAGTCATTCGCAGGTCCTGAACACTGAAGCTTTCTTT.

This sequence joins TRBV24-1 and TRBJ2-5, with TRBD1 as a possible D gene (6 bases). The CDR3 runs to 16 residues. V lost 3 bases, J lost 3 bases, and 16 bases lay in between. The germline gives CDR1 KGHDR, CDR2 SFDVKD. CDR3: CATSDVGQNREETQYF. The CDR3 DNA is TGTGCCACCAGTGATGTCGGACAGAACCGGGAAGAGACCCAGTACTTC.

V usage is TRBV19 and J usage is TRBJ1-5, with D maybe TRBD1 (6 bases). V was pared by 3 bases and J by 3 bases, with 9 bases between. The CDR3 is 14 residues long. Germline V gene sequence: CDR1 LNHDA, CDR2 SQIVND (reference sequence). The DNA for the CDR3 is TGTGCCAGTAGTATGGGACAACTCAATCAGCCCCAGCATTTT. This codes for CASSMGQLNQPQHF.

The chain couples TRBV2 to TRBJ2-3; 8 bases map to TRBD2. Unmatched junction bases numbered 5, after V lost 6 bases and J lost 3 bases. The CDR3 is 14 residues long. Germline CDR1 SNHLY, CDR2 FYNNEI. The CDR3 sequence: CASRRTSRTDTQYF. In DNA, the CDR3 is TGTGCCAGCAGACGGACTAGCAGAACAGATACGCAGTATTTT.

This chain uses TRBV4-1 with TRBJ2-6; D remains unclear. The CDR3 covers 15 residues. Per germline, CDR1 MGHRA and CDR2 YSYEKL. V lost 2 bases, J lost 0 bases, and 5 bases lay in between. The DNA for the CDR3 is TGCGCCAGCAGCCAAACACGCTCTGGGGCCAACGTCCTGACTTTC. Amino acid sequence: CASSQTRSGANVLTF.

V is TRBV6-6 and J is TRBJ2-3; 10 bases are shared with TRBD2. Per germline, CDR1 MNHNY and CDR2 SVGAGI (reference sequence). The trim removed 7 bases at V and 8 bases at J, leaving 9 bases unmatched. The CDR3 is made up of 14 amino acids. This chain's CDR3 is CASTSTSGVGTQYF. In nucleotides, the CDR3 is TGTGCCAGCACCAGTACTAGCGGGGTGGGTACGCAGTATTTT.

This sequence joins TRBV11-3 and TRBJ1-1; a possible D gene is TRBD1 (5 bases). The germline V gene encodes CDR1 SGHNT and CDR2 YENEEA. Trimming took 4 bases from V and 0 from J, leaving 12 bases between them. The CDR3 runs to 15 residues. DNA for the CDR3: TGTGCCAGCAGCTCCCAGACAGAACTGAACACTGAAGCTTTCTTT. Residues: CASSSQTELNTEAFF.

This sequence joins TRBV5-1 and TRBJ2-1; D gene ambiguous. There are 16 residues in the CDR3. With 0 bases removed from V and 0 bases from J, the gap between germline ends came to 10 bases. Germline V gene data show CDR1 as SGHRS and CDR2 as YFSETQ. The CDR3 reads CASSLGHSNSYNEQFF. DNA for the CDR3: TGCGCCAGCAGCTTGGGACACTCGAACTCCTACAATGAGCAGTTCTTC.

V and J are TRBV11-2 and TRBJ2-2; TRBD2 aligns across 14 bases. The CDR3 has 18 residues. The germline gives CDR1 SGHAT, CDR2 FQNNGV. The V gene end was trimmed by 5 bases and the J gene end by 5 bases; junction bases not matched to a gene: 10. In DNA form, the CDR3 reads TGTGCCAGCAGCCGGACCCCGGGACTAGCGGGAGTTACCGGGGAGCTGTTTTTT. Protein: CASSRTPGLAGVTGELFF.

This clone showed up just once. V usage is TRBV3-1 (or the pseudogene TRBV3-2) and J usage is TRBJ1-4, with D perhaps matching TRBD1 (6 bases). CDR3 length equals 16 residues. Germline V gene data show CDR1 as LGHDT and CDR2 as YNNKEL (reference sequence). Trimming took 0 bases from V and 8 from J, leaving 16 bases between them. The CDR3 spells CASSQDLLDSPEKLFF. CDR3 coding DNA: TGTGCCAGCAGCCAAGATCTTTTGGACAGCCCCGAAAAACTGTTTTTT.

The chain links TRBV28 to TRBJ1-1; D unclear. The germline V gene encodes CDR1 MDHEN and CDR2 SYDVKM. There are 13 residues in the CDR3. V was cut by 7 bases and J by 0 bases, with 9 bases left in between. CDR3 protein: CASIGQMNTEAFF. Written as DNA, the CDR3 is TGTGCCAGCATTGGTCAGATGAACACTGAAGCTTTCTTT.

The chain combines TRBV28 with TRBJ2-2; TRBD1 aligns across 12 bases. In germline, CDR1 is MDHEN, CDR2 SYDVKM. The CDR3 is 16 residues long. V was clipped by 5 bases and J by 6 bases; unmatched bases: 7. The CDR3 protein is CASSPTGTGGPGELFF. As DNA, the CDR3 is TGTGCCAGCAGTCCAACCGGGACAGGGGGCCCCGGGGAGCTGTTTTTT. Full variable domain (missing parts from reference TRBV28 and TRBJ2-2): DVKVTQSSRYLVKRTGEKVFLECVQDMDHENMFWYRQDPGLGLRLIYFSYDVKMKEKGDIPEGYSVSREKKERFSLILESASTNQTSMYLCASSPTGTGGPGELFFGEGSRLTVL.

The chain couples TRBV6-5 to TRBJ2-1, with 14 bases identical to TRBD2. With V trimmed by 7 bases and J by 9 bases, 8 bases remained unmatched. The germline V gene encodes CDR1 MNHEY and CDR2 SVGAGI. This CDR3 is 15 amino acids long. The DNA of the CDR3 is TGTGCCAGCATCCCGAACGGACTAGCGGGGGGTGAGCAGTTCTTC. Amino acids: CASIPNGLAGGEQFF.